These 23 T cell receptor beta chains originate from one sample sequenced in a study of T cell responses to AZD1222 COVID-19 vaccine (dated by TCRdb to about 2021). Explained via the paper, the time point label denotes: about 28 days (+/-7) after the second vaccine dose. The library was obtained by the immunoSEQ multiplex PCR assay. TCRdb provides this immuneACCESS table in a form limited to in-frame rearrangements. Some clones are lacking; in checked studies, under half of them reflect an unresolved V gene, and why the rest are absent is not known. The sample data list some 47,000 clones, and around 90% of these were observed just once. The ten largest clonotypes hold less than 3.5% of the sample. Here the sequenced sample was peripheral blood, taken 28 days after the second AZD1222 dose. These receptor sequences come from an adult who received the AZD1222 COVID-19 vaccine.

This clone was counted once. The chain recombines TRBV28 with TRBJ1-5; D is unclear. Germline loops: CDR1 MDHEN, CDR2 SYDVKM. The V and J ends lost 6 bases and 6 bases respectively, with 18 bases between them. The CDR3 loop spans 15 amino acids. The CDR3 coding sequence is TGTGCCAGCAGATCCCGAAAGAGGGCAGGTCAGCCCCAGCATTTT. It codes for CASRSRKRAGQPQHF.

The chain carries TRBV7-9 and TRBJ1-1; the match to TRBD1 covers 7 bases. The CDR3 length is 17 residues. The germline V gene encodes CDR1 SEHNR and CDR2 FQNEAQ (reference sequence). The junction had 9 bases not matched to a gene; V was cut back by 1 base and J by 1 base. The CDR3 sequence: CASSLDLGRQGNTEAFF. CDR3 bases: TGTGCCAGCAGCTTAGATCTCGGGCGACAGGGGAACACTGAAGCTTTCTTT.

V is TRBV2 and J is TRBJ2-4; 8 bases are shared with TRBD2. J lost 0 bases, V lost 0 bases, and 13 bases had no gene match. The germline CDR1 and CDR2 sequences are SNHLY and FYNNEI. CDR3 length equals 20 residues. CDR3 sequence reads: CASSEARGRGRPLAKNIQYF. The CDR3 bases are TGTGCCAGCAGTGAAGCGCGAGGACGCGGGAGGCCACTAGCCAAAAACATTCAGTACTTC.

The chain carries TRBV5-1 and TRBJ1-3; the match to TRBD1 covers 8 bases. V lost 3 bases to trimming and J lost 0 bases; unmatched junction nucleotides: 2. Germline loops: CDR1 SGHRS, CDR2 YFSETQ. The CDR3 is 15 residues long. The DNA of the CDR3 is TGCGCCAGCAGCTGGGACAGGAGCTCTGGAAACACCATATATTTT. As protein: CASSWDRSSGNTIYF.

The chain couples TRBV15 to TRBJ2-1; D may be TRBD1 or TRBD2 (5 bases each). The CDR3 totals 16 residues. Germline V CDR1 and CDR2: LNHNV, YYDKDF (reference sequence). Trimming took 1 base from V and 4 from J, leaving 14 bases between them. CDR3 loop: CATSRGKGSGYNEQFF. CDR3 DNA: TGTGCCACCAGCAGAGGCAAGGGGAGCGGATACAATGAGCAGTTCTTC.

The chain recombines TRBV5-4 with TRBJ2-3; D gene ambiguous. Trimming pared 4 bases from V and 1 base from J, leaving 13 bases between. The CDR3 runs to 15 residues. In germline, CDR1 is SGHNT, CDR2 YYREEE (reference sequence). The CDR3 DNA sequence: TGTGCCAGCAGCAATCCGGCTAGTGGCACAGATACGCAGTATTTT. It translates to CASSNPASGTDTQYF.

This chain links TRBV6-5 with TRBJ2-3; 10 bases are a match to TRBD1. The CDR3 runs 15 residues. CDR1 and CDR2 (germline): MNHEY, SVGAGI. V lost 6 bases to trimming and J lost 4 bases; unmatched junction nucleotides: 7. The CDR3, as DNA: TGTGCCAGCAGGAGACAGGGGGCCTTGCCAGATACGCAGTATTTT. This translates into CASRRQGALPDTQYF.

This sequence joins TRBV29-1 and TRBJ2-1; tentative D call: TRBD1 (8 bases). Germline values: CDR1 SQVTM, CDR2 ANQGSEA. Trimming removed 6 bases from V and 5 bases from J, with 11 bases in between. The CDR3 totals 12 residues. CDR3 residues: CSVAGQDNEQFF. The DNA for the CDR3 is TGCAGCGTAGCGGGACAGGACAATGAGCAGTTCTTC.

The J gene is TRBJ2-7, the V gene TRBV7-8; the match to TRBD2 covers 11 bases. Germline loops: CDR1 SGHVS, CDR2 FQNEAQ. The CDR3 extends over 18 amino acids. The V and J ends lost 2 bases and 1 base, in that order; junction bases with no gene match: 10. CDR3 residues: CASSLIRRLAGSSYEQYF. As DNA, the CDR3 is TGTGCCAGCAGCTTAATCCGGCGACTAGCGGGATCATCCTACGAGCAGTACTTC. Complete variable domain (other parts from reference TRBV7-8 and TRBJ2-7): GAGVSQSPRYKVAKRGQDVALRCDPISGHVSLFWYQQALGQGPEFLTYFQNEAQLDKSGLPSDRFFAERPEGSVSTLKIQRTQQEDSAVYLCASSLIRRLAGSSYEQYFGPGTRLTVT.

The chain uses TRBV27 and TRBJ2-7; D is unresolved. The V gene's germline CDR1 is MNHEY and CDR2 SMNVEV (reference sequence). The CDR3 is 11 amino acids. Trimming took off 6 bases at V and 7 bases at J, with 10 bases between the two ends. CDR3 nucleotides: TGTGCCAGCAGGGACCGGTGGGAGCAGTACTTC. Translating gives CASRDRWEQYF.

The CDR3 loop reads CASSFPGQGRTDTQYF. As DNA, the CDR3 is TGTGCCAGCAGCTTCCCGGGACAGGGTAGAACAGATACGCAGTATTTT. The rearrangement joins TRBV5-4 to TRBJ2-3; 9 nucleotides align to TRBD1. V shed 2 bases and J 3 bases; nucleotides not matched to a gene: 7. The CDR3 loop spans 16 amino acids. The germline V gene has CDR1 SGHNT and CDR2 YYREEE (reference sequence). The full variable domain, with the rest looked up from reference TRBV5-4 and TRBJ2-3, is ETGVTQSPTHLIKTRGQQVTLRCSSQSGHNTVSWYQQALGQGPQFIFQYYREEENGRGNFPPRFSGLQFPNYSSELNVNALELDDSALYLCASSFPGQGRTDTQYFGPGTRLTVL.

This clone was seen just once. The chain links TRBV12-3 or TRBV12-4 to TRBJ2-7; TRBD2 matches 12 bases. J lost 4 bases, V lost 6 bases, and 1 base had no gene match. The CDR3 has 13 residues. CDR3 protein: CASRTSGRYEQYF. The CDR3 region has the DNA TGTGCCAGCAGGACTAGCGGGAGATACGAGCAGTACTTC.

The chain uses TRBV3-1 (or the pseudogene TRBV3-2) and TRBJ2-6; 8 nucleotides align to TRBD2. Per germline, CDR1 LGHDT and CDR2 YNNKEL (reference sequence). CDR3 size: 16 residues. After removal of 6 bases from V and 4 bases from J, the junction contained 8 bases not matched to a gene. The CDR3: CASRRREGTGANVLTF. As DNA, the CDR3 is TGTGCCAGCAGGCGACGGGAGGGGACCGGGGCCAACGTCCTGACTTTC.

This chain links TRBV30 with TRBJ2-2; TRBD1 might be the D (7 bases). In germline, CDR1 is GTSNPN, CDR2 SVGIG (reference sequence). Trimming stripped 4 bases from V and 5 bases from J, with 17 bases between. This CDR3 comprises 15 residues. CDR3 residues: CAWTPRGDRTGELFF. CDR3 in DNA: TGTGCCTGGACCCCCAGGGGGGACCGGACCGGGGAGCTGTTTTTT.

This chain uses TRBV2 with TRBJ2-5, with 12 bases that match TRBD1. This CDR3 is 15 amino acids long. CDR1 and CDR2 from the germline V gene are SNHLY and FYNNEI. With V trimmed by 1 base and J by 4 bases, 1 base remained unmatched. CDR3 region: CASSEGGQGAETQYF. The CDR3, as DNA: TGTGCCAGCAGTGAAGGGGGACAGGGGGCAGAGACCCAGTACTTC.

The chain combines TRBV12-3 or TRBV12-4 with TRBJ1-1, with 7 bases that match TRBD1. V trimming: 6 bases; J trimming: 8 bases; junction bases outside the gene matches: 6. This CDR3 region has 12 residues. The CDR3 sequence: CASSPIRGEAFF. For the CDR3, the DNA is TGTGCCAGCAGCCCTATCAGGGGGGAAGCTTTCTTT.

V usage is TRBV27 and J usage is TRBJ2-3; the D gene is possibly TRBD1 (5 bases). The CDR3 runs to 15 residues. V was pared by 2 bases and J by 0 bases, with 9 bases between. Germline V lookup: CDR1 MNHEY, CDR2 SMNVEV (reference sequence). In DNA form, the CDR3 reads TGTGCCAGCAGTTTAGACAGACCGAGCACAGATACGCAGTATTTT. Translating gives CASSLDRPSTDTQYF.

The rearrangement links TRBV10-2 to TRBJ2-5; the match to TRBD2 covers 13 bases. Trimming took 3 bases from V and 2 from J; bases not matched to a gene: 9. The CDR3 is 18 amino acids. CDR1 WSHSY and CDR2 SAAADI come from the germline V gene. This CDR3 reads CASSEDWRTSGGQETQYF. DNA for the CDR3: TGCGCCAGCAGTGAAGATTGGAGGACTAGCGGGGGTCAAGAGACCCAGTACTTC.

The rearrangement joins TRBV5-1 to TRBJ1-1; maybe TRBD1 (6 bases). Between the trimmed V and J ends, which lost 2 bases and 3 bases, there was a span of 14 bases. The CDR3 loop spans 15 amino acids. Germline CDR1 reads SGHRS; CDR2 reads YFSETQ. CDR3 residues: CASSLPRTVHTEAFF. CDR3 sequence (DNA): TGCGCCAGCAGCTTACCACGGACAGTACACACTGAAGCTTTCTTT.

This clone is a singleton in its sample. This chain joins TRBV2 and TRBJ2-7; the D gene could be TRBD1 or TRBD2 (6 bases each). CDR1 is SNHLY, CDR2 FYNNEI, per germline. There are 15 residues in the CDR3. With 6 bases removed from V and 3 bases from J, the gap between germline ends came to 18 bases. The CDR3 sequence: CASREGGPPIYEQYF. Here the CDR3 DNA reads TGTGCCAGCAGGGAGGGGGGCCCCCCCATCTACGAGCAGTACTTC.

Remarks on this clone: The junction differs from germline at one of its ends, possibly a read error. The genes are TRBV19 and TRBJ2-3; D may be TRBD2 (5 bases). The CDR3 contains 13 residues. Germline values: CDR1 LNHDA, CDR2 SQIVND (reference sequence). The CDR3 coding sequence is TGTGCCAGTAGTATCGCGGTGGGAGATATGCAGTATTTT. The encoded protein is CASSIAVGDMQYF.

The chain couples TRBV5-4 to TRBJ1-1, with D possibly matching TRBD1 (5 bases). This CDR3 has 14 residues. V lost 4 bases and J 5 bases, leaving 15 bases between the germline ends. From germline, CDR1 is SGHNT and CDR2 YYREEE (reference sequence). The CDR3 sequence: CASSLMGPPTEAFF. The CDR3 DNA is TGTGCCAGCAGCCTCATGGGGCCCCCGACTGAAGCTTTCTTT.

The chain recombines TRBV6-5 with TRBJ2-5; 11 bases line up with TRBD2. V was pared by 5 bases and J by 2 bases, with 4 bases of the junction left unmatched. The length of the CDR3 is 15 residues. Germline loops: CDR1 MNHEY, CDR2 SVGAGI. CDR3 sequence (DNA): TGTGCCAGCAGTCTACTAGCGGGAGTTCAAGAGACCCAGTACTTC. It specifies CASSLLAGVQETQYF.